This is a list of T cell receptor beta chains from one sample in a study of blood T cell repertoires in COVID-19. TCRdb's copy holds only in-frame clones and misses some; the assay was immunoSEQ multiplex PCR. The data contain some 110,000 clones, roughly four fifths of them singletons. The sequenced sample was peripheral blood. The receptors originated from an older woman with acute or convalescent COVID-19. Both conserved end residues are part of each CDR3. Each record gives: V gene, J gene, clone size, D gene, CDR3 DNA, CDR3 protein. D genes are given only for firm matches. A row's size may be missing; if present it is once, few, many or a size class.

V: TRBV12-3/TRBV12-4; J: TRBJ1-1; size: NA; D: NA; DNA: TGTGCCAGCAACGGGGGGGCCACTGAAGCTTTCTTT; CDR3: CASNGGATEAFF
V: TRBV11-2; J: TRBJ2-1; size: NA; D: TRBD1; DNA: TGTGCCAGCAGCTTAGGGGACAGATTTTACAATGAGCAGTTCTTC; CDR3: CASSLGDRFYNEQFF
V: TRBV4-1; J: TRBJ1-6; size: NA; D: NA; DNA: TGCGCCAGCAGCCGTGGACAGAGCAATTCACCCCTCCACTTT; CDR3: CASSRGQSNSPLHF
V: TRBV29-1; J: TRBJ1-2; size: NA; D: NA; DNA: TGCAAACAGGGACGGTATGGCTACACCTTC; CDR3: CKQGRYGYTF
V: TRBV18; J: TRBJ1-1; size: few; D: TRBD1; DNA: TGTGCCAGCTCACCCTCGAGGGTAATTACCCGGGACAGGGGGCGTATGGAATTGAACACTGAAGCTTTCTTT; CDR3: CASSPSRVITRDRGRMELNTEAFF
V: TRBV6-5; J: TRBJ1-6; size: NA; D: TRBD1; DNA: TGTGCCAGCAAAGTAGACAGGGCCTTAGGTTCACCCCTCCACTTT; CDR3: CASKVDRALGSPLHF
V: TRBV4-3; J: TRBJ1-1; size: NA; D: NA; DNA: TGCGCCAGCAGCCAAGAATTCTCAGGGGTGGCTGAAGCTTTCTTT; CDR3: CASSQEFSGVAEAFF
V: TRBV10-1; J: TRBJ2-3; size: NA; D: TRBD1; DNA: TGCGCCAGCAGTCCCATTGGACAGGGTCTAGATACGCAGTATTTT; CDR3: CASSPIGQGLDTQYF
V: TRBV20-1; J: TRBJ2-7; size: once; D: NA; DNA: TGCAGTGCTAGTGCCCCGACAGGACCCTACGAGCAGTACTTC; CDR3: CSASAPTGPYEQYF
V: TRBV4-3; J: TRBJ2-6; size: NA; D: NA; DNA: TGCGCCAGCAGCCAAGAACTGAGGTCTGGGGCCAACGTCCTGACTTTC; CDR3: CASSQELRSGANVLTF
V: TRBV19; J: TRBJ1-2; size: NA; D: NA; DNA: TGTGCCAGTAGTATCCAGGGATTCTATGGCTACACCTTC; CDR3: CASSIQGFYGYTF
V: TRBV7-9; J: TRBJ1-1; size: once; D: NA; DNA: TGTGCCAGCAGCTTATACGAGGTCACTGAAGCTTTCTTT; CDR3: CASSLYEVTEAFF
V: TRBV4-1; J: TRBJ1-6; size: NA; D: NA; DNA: TGCGCCAGCAGCCCCCGGGGGTCAGGGTCACCCCTCCACTTT; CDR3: CASSPRGSGSPLHF
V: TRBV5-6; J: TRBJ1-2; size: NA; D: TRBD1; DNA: TGTGCCAGCAGTTCCACAGGGGTAGGCTACACCTTC; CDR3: CASSSTGVGYTF
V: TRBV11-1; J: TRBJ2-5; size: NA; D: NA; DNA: TGTGCCAGCAGCTTAGCGATTAGCCTCCAAGAGACCCAGTACTTC; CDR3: CASSLAISLQETQYF
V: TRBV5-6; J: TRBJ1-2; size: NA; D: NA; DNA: TGTGCCAGCAGCCTGCCGGGGTTCTTACGCGGCTACACCTTC; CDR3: CASSLPGFLRGYTF
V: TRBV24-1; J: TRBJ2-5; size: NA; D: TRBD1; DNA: TGTGCCACCAGTGATCTCCGGGACAGGGGGGAGACCCAGTACTTC; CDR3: CATSDLRDRGETQYF
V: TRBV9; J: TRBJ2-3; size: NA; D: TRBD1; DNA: TGTGCCAGCAGCCCCGAGGGGGCCAGGACAGATACGCAGTATTTT; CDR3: CASSPEGARTDTQYF
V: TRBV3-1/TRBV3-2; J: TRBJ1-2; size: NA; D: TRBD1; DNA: TGTGCCAGCAGCCACGGACAGGGTAGCGGCTACACCTTC; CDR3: CASSHGQGSGYTF
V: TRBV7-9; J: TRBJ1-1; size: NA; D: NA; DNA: TGTGCCAGCAGCTTAGGCGGGACCTTCGGGGAAGCTTTCTTT; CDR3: CASSLGGTFGEAFF
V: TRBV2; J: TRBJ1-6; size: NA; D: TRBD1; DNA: TGTGCCAGCAGTGAAGTATACAGGGGGGATTCACCCCTCCACTTT; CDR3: CASSEVYRGDSPLHF
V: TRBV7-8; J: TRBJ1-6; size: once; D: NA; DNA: TGTGCCAGCAGCTTAAGCGCGGGGGCAAATTCACCCCTCCACTTT; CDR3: CASSLSAGANSPLHF
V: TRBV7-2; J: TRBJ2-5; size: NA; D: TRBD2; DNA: TGTGCCAGCAGCTTAGGAAGGAGATGGGGGGGGGAAGAGACCCAGTACTTC; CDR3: CASSLGRRWGGEETQYF
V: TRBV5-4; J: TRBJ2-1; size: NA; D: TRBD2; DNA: TGTGCCAGCAGGTTAGCGGGTGAACTCAATGAGCAGTTCTTC; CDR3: CASRLAGELNEQFF
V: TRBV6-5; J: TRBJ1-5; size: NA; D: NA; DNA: TGTGCCAGCAGTCCCCCGGGAGGGCCCCAGCATTTT; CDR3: CASSPPGGPQHF
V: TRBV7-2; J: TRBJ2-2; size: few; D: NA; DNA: TGTGCCAGCAGCTTATTCAGCGCCGGGGAGCTGTTTTTT; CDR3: CASSLFSAGELFF
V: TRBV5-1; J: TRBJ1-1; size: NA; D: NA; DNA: TGCGCCAGCAGTTTAGAGGGCTTCATCACTGAAGCTTTCTTT; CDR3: CASSLEGFITEAFF
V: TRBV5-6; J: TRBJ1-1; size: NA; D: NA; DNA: TGTGCCAGCAGCCTATACAGGGAGTACATGAACACTGAAGCTTTCTTT; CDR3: CASSLYREYMNTEAFF
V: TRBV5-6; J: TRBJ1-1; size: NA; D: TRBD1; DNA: TGTGCCAGCAGCTTGGTAGGGGGCGAGAACACTGAAGCTTTCTTT; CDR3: CASSLVGGENTEAFF
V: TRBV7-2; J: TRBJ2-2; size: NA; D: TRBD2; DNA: TGTGCCAGCAGCTTGGAGACTAGCGGGGTTAGCAGGGGGGAGCTGTTTTTT; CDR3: CASSLETSGVSRGELFF
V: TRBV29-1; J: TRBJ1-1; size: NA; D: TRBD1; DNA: TGCAGCGTTCTCAGGCGACAGGGGAACACTGAAGCTTTCTTT; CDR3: CSVLRRQGNTEAFF
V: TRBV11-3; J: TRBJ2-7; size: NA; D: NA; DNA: TGTGCCAGCAGCTTACCGGGTCCCTACGAGCAGTACTTC; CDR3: CASSLPGPYEQYF
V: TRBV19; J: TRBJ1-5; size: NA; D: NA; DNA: TGTGCCAGTAGTCCCCGGTCGACTCCGGAGCCCCAGCATTTT; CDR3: CASSPRSTPEPQHF
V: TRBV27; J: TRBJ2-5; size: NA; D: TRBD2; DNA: TGTGCCAGCAGTCCCCGGACTAGCGGGGGCCAAGAGACCCAGTACTTC; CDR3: CASSPRTSGGQETQYF
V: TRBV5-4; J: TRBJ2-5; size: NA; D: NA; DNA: TGTGCCAGCAGCTCCCCAGGCGAGAGACAAGAGACCCAGTACTTC; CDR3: CASSSPGERQETQYF
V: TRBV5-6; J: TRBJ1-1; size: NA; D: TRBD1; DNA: TGTGCCAGCAGCTTCAGGGGGGCGGGGAACACTGAAGCTTTCTTT; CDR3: CASSFRGAGNTEAFF
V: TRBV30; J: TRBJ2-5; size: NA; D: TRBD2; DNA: TGTGCCTGGAGTTGGCGGGAGAAAGAGACCCAGTACTTC; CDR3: CAWSWREKETQYF
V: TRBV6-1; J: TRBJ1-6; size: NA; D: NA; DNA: TGTGCCAGCAGTGACGGTGGTCCGTACCTTAATTCACCCCTCCACTTT; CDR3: CASSDGGPYLNSPLHF
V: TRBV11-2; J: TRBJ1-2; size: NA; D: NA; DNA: TGTGCCAGCAGCTTATATCGACAGAACTATGGCTACACCTTC; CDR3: CASSLYRQNYGYTF
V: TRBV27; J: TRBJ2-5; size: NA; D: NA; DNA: TGTGCCAGCAGTCAACAGGGTAACGTGGGTCAAGAGACCCAGTACTTC; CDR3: CASSQQGNVGQETQYF
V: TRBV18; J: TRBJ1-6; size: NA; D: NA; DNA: TGTGCCAGCTCAACCGGGTATAATTCACCCCTCCACTTT; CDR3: CASSTGYNSPLHF
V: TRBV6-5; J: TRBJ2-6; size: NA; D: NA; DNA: TGTGCCAGCAGGACCTCGGGTGGGGCCAACGTCCTGACTTTC; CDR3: CASRTSGGANVLTF
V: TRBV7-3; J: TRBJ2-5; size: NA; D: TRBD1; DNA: TGTGCCAGCAGCACAGGGGGTGAATATGAGACCCAGTACTTC; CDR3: CASSTGGEYETQYF
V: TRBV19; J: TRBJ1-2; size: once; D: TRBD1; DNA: TGTGCCAGTAGTTCCCGGGACAGGCGGGACTATGGCTACACCTTC; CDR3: CASSSRDRRDYGYTF
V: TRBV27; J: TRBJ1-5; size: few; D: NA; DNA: TGTGCCAGCAGTTTAGCGGGGGTGGGTCAGCCCCAGCATTTT; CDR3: CASSLAGVGQPQHF
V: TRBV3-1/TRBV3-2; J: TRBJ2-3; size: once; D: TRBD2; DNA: TGTGCCAGCAGCCAAGACGGGGGGGGCACAGATACGCAGTATTTT; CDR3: CASSQDGGGTDTQYF
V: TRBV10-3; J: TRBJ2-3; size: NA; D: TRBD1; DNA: TGTGCCATCAGTGAGTCGGGGACAGGGAAAACAGATACGCAGTATTTT; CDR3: CAISESGTGKTDTQYF
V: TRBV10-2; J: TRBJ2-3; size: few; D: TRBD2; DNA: TGCGCCAGCGGGACTAGCGGGTCTCAAGATACGCAGTATTTT; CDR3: CASGTSGSQDTQYF